Each of the 18 T cell receptor beta chains below was sequenced from the same sample in a study of cytomegalovirus exposure and HLA in healthy donors. This table comes from immunoSEQ multiplex PCR, and its TCRdb copy is limited to in-frame clones, with some not included. This repertoire shows approximately 180,000 clones, about 83% found once; its top ten account for more than 1.2%. Sequenced material: PBMCs. Receptors originate from a woman aged 25-40 years in good health and CMV-seronegative.

The chain couples TRBV5-6 to TRBJ2-1; the match to TRBD1 covers 7 bases. Germline V gene lookup returns CDR1 SGHDT and CDR2 YYEEEE. This CDR3 is built from 16 residues. V gave up 6 bases and J gave up 7 bases; unmatched junction bases: 16. The CDR3 sequence is CASIPRSRGHLNEQFF. In DNA, the CDR3 is TGTGCCAGCATACCCCGATCGAGGGGGCATTTAAATGAGCAGTTCTTC.

CDR3: CASSSPGTGFDNEQFF. CDR3 sequence (DNA): TGTGCCAGCAGTTCCCCCGGGACAGGGTTCGACAATGAGCAGTTCTTC. This chain links TRBV6-6 with TRBJ2-1; 9 bases agree with TRBD1. V was pared by 4 bases and J by 5 bases, with 9 bases of the junction left unmatched. The CDR3 sequence is 16 residues long. Germline CDR1 reads MNHNY; CDR2 reads SVGAGI (reference sequence).

The chain has TRBV7-6 and TRBJ2-4; perhaps TRBD2 as D (5 bases). Germline V CDR1 and CDR2: SGHVS, FNYEAQ. V was pared by 5 bases and J by 6 bases, with 14 bases between. This CDR3 is 14 amino acids long. The CDR3 is CASSPLGSLNIQYF. For the CDR3, the DNA is TGTGCCAGCAGCCCCCTGGGGAGCCTAAACATTCAGTACTTC.

The V gene is TRBV28, the J gene TRBJ1-3; D perhaps matches TRBD1 (5 bases). V dropped 6 bases and J dropped 4 bases, with 19 bases sitting between them. There are 16 residues in the CDR3. Per germline, CDR1 MDHEN and CDR2 SYDVKM. The CDR3 DNA reads TGTGCCAGCAGCCTGCGGGGGGGATCGGGAGGAAACACCATATATTTT. Translating gives CASSLRGGSGGNTIYF.

The gene calls are TRBV5-4 and TRBJ2-1; 10 bases are a match to TRBD2. J was trimmed by 2 bases and V by 4 bases; bases with no gene match: 6. This CDR3 has 16 residues. The germline CDR1 and CDR2 sequences are SGHNT and YYREEE (reference sequence). CDR3 region: CASSGRTSGTYNEQFF. The CDR3 region has the DNA TGTGCCAGCAGCGGAAGGACTAGCGGAACCTACAATGAGCAGTTCTTC.

The gene calls are TRBV13 and TRBJ2-7; 15 nucleotides align to TRBD2. The junction had 7 bases not matched to a gene; V was cut back by 4 bases and J by 0 bases. The CDR3 runs to 18 residues. CDR1 and CDR2 (germline): PRHDT, FYEKMQ (reference sequence). The CDR3 is CASSSRTSGGASSYEQYF. CDR3 DNA: TGTGCCAGCAGCTCACGGACTAGCGGGGGGGCCAGCTCCTACGAGCAGTACTTC.

V and J are TRBV5-5 and TRBJ2-3, with D possibly TRBD1 on 5 matching bases. With 6 bases removed from V and 4 bases from J, the gap between germline ends came to 15 bases. The germline V gene encodes CDR1 SGHKS and CDR2 YYEKEE (reference sequence). The CDR3 is made up of 14 amino acids. The CDR3 coding sequence is TGTGCCAGCACCTTCGGATGGGGCCCAGATACGCAGTATTTT. Translating it yields CASTFGWGPDTQYF. The full variable domain, its missing parts supplied by reference TRBV5-5 and TRBJ2-3, is DAGVTQSPTHLIKTRGQQVTLRCSPISGHKSVSWYQQVLGQGPQFIFQYYEKEERGRGNFPDRFSARQFPNYSSELNVNALLLGDSALYLCASTFGWGPDTQYFGPGTRLTVL.

The rearrangement joins TRBV5-6 to TRBJ1-3; D unresolved. Germline V lookup: CDR1 SGHDT, CDR2 YYEEEE. V shed 0 bases and J shed 3 bases, with 13 bases lying between them. The CDR3 has 16 amino acids. CDR3 sequence reads: CASSLAAGSGGNTIYF. Written as DNA, the CDR3 is TGTGCCAGCAGCTTGGCCGCGGGAAGTGGTGGAAACACCATATATTTT.

This chain joins TRBV7-2 and TRBJ1-1; D perhaps matches TRBD1 (6 bases). The V gene lost 4 bases and the J gene lost 3 bases, with 9 bases spanning the gap. The CDR3 runs to 13 residues. Looked up from germline, CDR1 is SGHTA and CDR2 is FQGNSA. CDR3 nucleotide sequence: TGTGCCAGCAGCTCCGGGACATACACTGAAGCTTTCTTT. Its translation: CASSSGTYTEAFF. Full variable domain (outside the CDR3, taken from reference TRBV7-2 and TRBJ1-1): GAGVSQSPSNKVTEKGKDVELRCDPISGHTALYWYRQSLGQGLEFLIYFQGNSAPDKSGLPSDRFSAERTGGSVSTLTIQRTQQEDSAVYLCASSSGTYTEAFFGQGTRLTVV.

This clone was seen ten or more times. This rearrangement joins TRBV15 to TRBJ2-7; 9 positions agree with TRBD1. The CDR3 is 16 residues long. Germline V lookup: CDR1 LNHNV, CDR2 YYDKDF (reference sequence). V shed 1 base, J shed 6 bases, and the junction held 10 bases outside the gene matches. CDR3 sequence reads: CATSRGSQGAVAEQYF. The CDR3 nucleotides read TGTGCCACCAGCAGAGGATCACAGGGGGCCGTTGCCGAGCAGTACTTC.

This chain uses TRBV6-1 with TRBJ1-5, with TRBD1 matching 8 bases. Germline assignment: CDR1 MNHNS and CDR2 SASEGT. Trimming at V came to 8 bases and at J to 4 bases, leaving 4 bases not matched to a gene. The CDR3 loop spans 13 amino acids. CDR3 in amino acids: CASQGAGNQPQHF. The CDR3 DNA reads TGTGCCAGCCAGGGGGCGGGGAATCAGCCCCAGCATTTT.

The chain is built from TRBV15 and TRBJ1-6; 7 bases are a match to TRBD1. The V and J ends lost 4 bases and 10 bases, in that order; junction bases with no gene match: 13. The CDR3 covers 16 residues. The germline gives CDR1 LNHNV, CDR2 YYDKDF (reference sequence). The CDR3 spells CATSTRQGVIRSPLHF. The DNA for the CDR3 is TGTGCCACCAGCACCCGACAGGGAGTAATACGGTCACCCCTCCACTTT.

The V gene is TRBV4-3, the J gene TRBJ2-6; the D gene is possibly TRBD1 (6 bases). The CDR3 length is 16 residues. V lost 0 bases to trimming and J lost 3 bases, with 9 bases between them. Germline assignment: CDR1 LGHNA and CDR2 YSLEER. The CDR3 sequence: CASSQDRGGGANVLTF. CDR3 coding DNA: TGCGCCAGCAGCCAAGACAGGGGTGGTGGGGCCAACGTCCTGACTTTC.

This clone occurred a few times. Additional DNA sequences in this sample encode the identical CDR3. This chain uses TRBV7-9 with TRBJ2-1; D call uncertain. V shed 1 base and J shed 4 bases, with 5 bases lying between them. The germline V gene has CDR1 SEHNR and CDR2 FQNEAQ (reference sequence). This CDR3 spans 13 amino acids. CDR3 sequence reads: CASSLGQYNEQFF. In DNA, the CDR3 is TGTGCCAGCAGCTTAGGCCAGTACAATGAGCAGTTCTTC.

This clone has ten or more counts. J is TRBJ2-1 and V is TRBV6-1; 11 positions match TRBD2. This CDR3 comprises 15 residues. Germline values: CDR1 MNHNS, CDR2 SASEGT. Losses at the gene ends were 3 bases for V and 6 bases for J; bases not matched to a gene: 4. CDR3 bases: TGTGCCAGCAGTGAGGCTAGCGGGGGGATCAATGAGCAGTTCTTC. Its protein is CASSEASGGINEQFF.

The rearrangement uses TRBV7-9 and TRBJ2-7; D is unresolved. The V gene's germline CDR1 is SEHNR and CDR2 FQNEAQ (reference sequence). This CDR3 contains 13 residues. Deletions cut 2 bases from V and 1 base from J, with 6 bases between. In DNA, the CDR3 is TGTGCCAGCAGCTTATCACAGTCCTACGAGCAGTACTTC. Encoded protein: CASSLSQSYEQYF.

The gene calls are TRBV4-1 and TRBJ2-1; D is possibly TRBD1 (5 bases). Looked up from germline, CDR1 is MGHRA and CDR2 is YSYEKL. Trimming removed 1 base from V and 9 bases from J, with 16 bases in between. The CDR3 loop spans 15 amino acids. The CDR3 nucleotides read TGCGCCAGCAGCCAAGTGGGGCTACCAGGGCGTGAGCAGTTCTTC. Its translation: CASSQVGLPGREQFF.

The gene calls are TRBV18 and TRBJ1-2, with D perhaps TRBD1 (5 bases). The CDR3 runs 13 residues. Germline lookup yields CDR1 KGHSH and CDR2 LQKENI. V was clipped by 8 bases and J by 5 bases, with 15 bases between them. The DNA for the CDR3 is TGTGCCAGCCATGGCGGGGCACATTATGGCTACACCTTC. This encodes CASHGGAHYGYTF.